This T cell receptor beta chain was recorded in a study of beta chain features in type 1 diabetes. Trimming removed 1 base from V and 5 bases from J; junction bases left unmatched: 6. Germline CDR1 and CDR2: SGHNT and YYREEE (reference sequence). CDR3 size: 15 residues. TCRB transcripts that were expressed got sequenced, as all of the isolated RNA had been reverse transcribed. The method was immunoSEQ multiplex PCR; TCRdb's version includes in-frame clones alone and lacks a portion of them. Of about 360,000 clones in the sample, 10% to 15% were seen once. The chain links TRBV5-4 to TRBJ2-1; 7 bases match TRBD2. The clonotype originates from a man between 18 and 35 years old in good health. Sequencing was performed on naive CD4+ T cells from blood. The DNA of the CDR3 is TGTGCCAGCAGCTTGCCCGGGAGGAACCACAATGAGCAGTTCTTC. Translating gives CASSLPGRNHNEQFF.